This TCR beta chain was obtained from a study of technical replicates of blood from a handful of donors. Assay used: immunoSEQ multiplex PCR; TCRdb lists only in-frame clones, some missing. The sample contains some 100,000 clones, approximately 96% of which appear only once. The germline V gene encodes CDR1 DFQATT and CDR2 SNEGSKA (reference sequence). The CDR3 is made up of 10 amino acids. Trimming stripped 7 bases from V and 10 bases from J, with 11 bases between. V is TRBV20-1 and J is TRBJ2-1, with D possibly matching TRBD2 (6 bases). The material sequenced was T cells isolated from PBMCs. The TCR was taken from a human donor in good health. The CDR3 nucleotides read TGCAGTGGTGCGGGAAGGGAGCAGTTCTTC. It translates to CSGAGREQFF.